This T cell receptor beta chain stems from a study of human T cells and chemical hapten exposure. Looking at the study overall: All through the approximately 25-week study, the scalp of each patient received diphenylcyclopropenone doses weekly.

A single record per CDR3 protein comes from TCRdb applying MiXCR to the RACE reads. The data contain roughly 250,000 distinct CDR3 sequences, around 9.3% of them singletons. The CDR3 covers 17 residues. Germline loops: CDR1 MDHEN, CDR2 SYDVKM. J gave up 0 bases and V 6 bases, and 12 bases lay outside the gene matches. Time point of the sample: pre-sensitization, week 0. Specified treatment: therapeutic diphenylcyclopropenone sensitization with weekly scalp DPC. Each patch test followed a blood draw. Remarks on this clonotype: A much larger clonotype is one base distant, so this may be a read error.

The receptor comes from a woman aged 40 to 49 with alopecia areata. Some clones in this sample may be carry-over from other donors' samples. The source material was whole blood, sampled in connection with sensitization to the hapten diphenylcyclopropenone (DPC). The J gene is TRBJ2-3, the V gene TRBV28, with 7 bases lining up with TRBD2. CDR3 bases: TGTGCCAGCAGCACCTTCGCTATCGGGAGGAGCACAGATACGCAGTATTTT. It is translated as CASSTFAIGRSTDTQYF.